This T cell receptor beta chain was observed in a study of blood T cell repertoires in COVID-19. Trimming at V came to 0 bases and at J to 4 bases, leaving 6 bases not matched to a gene. CDR3 size: 17 residues. CDR1 is LGHDT, CDR2 YNNKEL, per germline (reference sequence). Using immunoSEQ multiplex PCR, the repertoire was profiled, and TCRdb retains in-frame clones only, with some absent. This table has roughly 68,000 clones, roughly 82% appearing once. The chain links TRBV3-1 (or the pseudogene TRBV3-2) to TRBJ2-3; TRBD2 agrees at 11 bases. Input material: peripheral blood. The clonotype was recovered from an older man with active COVID-19. The CDR3 bases are TGTGCCAGCAGCCAAGAGTTGGTAGCGGGGGGGGCAGATACGCAGTATTTT. This encodes CASSQELVAGGADTQYF.